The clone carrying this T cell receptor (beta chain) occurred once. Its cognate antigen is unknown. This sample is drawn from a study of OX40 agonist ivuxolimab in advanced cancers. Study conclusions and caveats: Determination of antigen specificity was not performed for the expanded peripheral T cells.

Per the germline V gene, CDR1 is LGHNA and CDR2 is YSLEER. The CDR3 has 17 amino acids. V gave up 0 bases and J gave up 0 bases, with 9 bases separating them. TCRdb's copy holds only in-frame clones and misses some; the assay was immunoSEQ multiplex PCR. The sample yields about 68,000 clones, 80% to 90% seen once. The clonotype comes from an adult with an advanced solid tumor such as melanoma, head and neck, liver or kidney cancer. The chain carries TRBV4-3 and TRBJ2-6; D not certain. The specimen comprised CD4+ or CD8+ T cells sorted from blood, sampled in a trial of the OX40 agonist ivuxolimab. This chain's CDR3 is CASSQDLPPSGANVLTF. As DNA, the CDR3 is TGCGCCAGCAGCCAAGATCTCCCTCCCTCTGGGGCCAACGTCCTGACTTTC.